A selection of T cell receptor beta chains follows, all from one sample in a study of cytomegalovirus exposure and HLA in healthy donors. Clones were sequenced by immunoSEQ multiplex PCR, and TCRdb holds only the in-frame ones, with some missing. The repertoire holds 150,000 to 200,000 clones, with 82% as singletons. Specimen: PBMCs. Receptors originate from a boy aged 2 to 10 in good health and CMV-seronegative. CDR3s include the opening cysteine and the closing phenylalanine or tryptophan. Fields, in order: V gene, D gene, J gene, CDR3 length, CDR3 protein, CDR3 DNA. D genes are given only for firm matches.

>TRBV4-3|-|TRBJ2-5|15
CASSQDFYRLKTQYF
TGCGCCAGCAGCCAAGATTTCTACCGCCTGAAGACCCAGTACTTC
>TRBV18|-|TRBJ1-1|13
CASSFNVNTEAFF
TGTGCCAGCTCTTTTAATGTGAACACTGAAGCTTTCTTT
>TRBV15|TRBD2|TRBJ2-7|15
CATTRRPSGPYEQYF
TGTGCCACCACTAGGCGGCCTAGCGGTCCCTACGAGCAGTACTTC
>TRBV2|-|TRBJ1-4|13
CASSRSPGGKLFF
TGTGCCAGCAGTCGTAGTCCCGGGGGAAAACTGTTTTTT
>TRBV10-3|TRBD2|TRBJ2-1|17
CAISGLAGGSSYNEQFF
TGTGCCATCTCGGGACTAGCGGGGGGGAGCTCCTACAATGAGCAGTTCTTC
>TRBV10-3|TRBD1|TRBJ1-5|18
CASRPAGGVTGGNQPQHF
TGTGCCTCCCGCCCCGCCGGCGGGGTCACAGGGGGGAATCAGCCCCAGCATTTT
>TRBV27|-|TRBJ2-2|13
CASGSSNTGELFF
TGTGCCAGTGGCAGTTCGAACACCGGGGAGCTGTTTTTT
>TRBV19|TRBD2|TRBJ2-1|14
CASNERGFDNEQFF
TGTGCCAGTAACGAGCGGGGGTTTGACAATGAGCAGTTCTTC
>TRBV7-9|-|TRBJ1-3|12
CASSSGDGSLYF
TGTGCCAGCAGCTCCGGGGATGGGTCCTTATATTTT
>TRBV18|TRBD2|TRBJ2-1|15
CASSPTSGIYNEQFF
TGTGCCAGCTCACCCACTAGCGGGATCTACAATGAGCAGTTCTTC
>TRBV5-8|-|TRBJ1-4|14
CASSFDTTYEKLFF
TGTGCCAGCAGCTTCGATACTACGTATGAAAAACTGTTTTTT
>TRBV4-1|TRBD2|TRBJ2-7|15
CASSRGLAGGGEQYF
TGCGCCAGCAGCCGCGGACTAGCGGGGGGTGGGGAGCAGTACTTC